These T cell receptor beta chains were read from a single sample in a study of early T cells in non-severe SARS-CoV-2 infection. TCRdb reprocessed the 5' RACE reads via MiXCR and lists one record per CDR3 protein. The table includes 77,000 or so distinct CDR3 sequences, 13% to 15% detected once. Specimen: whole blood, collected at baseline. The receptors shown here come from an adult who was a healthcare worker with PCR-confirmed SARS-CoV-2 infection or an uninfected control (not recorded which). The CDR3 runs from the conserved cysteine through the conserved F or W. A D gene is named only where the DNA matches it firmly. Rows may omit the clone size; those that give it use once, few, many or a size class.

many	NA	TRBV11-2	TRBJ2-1	CASSSSGLTSYNEQFF	TGTGCCAGCAGCTCCAGCGGGCTGACCTCCTACAATGAGCAGTTCTTC
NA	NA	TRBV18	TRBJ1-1	CASSPQRGGRIEAFF	TGTGCCAGCTCACCCCAACGCGGGGGGAGGATTGAAGCTTTCTTT
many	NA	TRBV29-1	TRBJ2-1	CSALLWSYNEQFF	TGCAGCGCCCTACTTTGGAGTTACAATGAGCAGTTCTTC
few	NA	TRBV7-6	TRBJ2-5	CASSLSTGETQYF	TGTGCCAGCAGCTTAAGTACGGGAGAGACCCAGTACTTC
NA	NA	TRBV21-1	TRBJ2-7	CASSKLQGLGVDEQYF	TGTGCCAGCAGCAAACTACAGGGGCTCGGTGTGGACGAGCAGTACTTC
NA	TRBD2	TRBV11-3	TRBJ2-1	CASSPGTSDNEQFF	TGTGCCAGCAGCCCCGGGACTAGCGACAATGAGCAGTTCTTC
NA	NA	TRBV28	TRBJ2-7	CASSQGLDEQYF	TGTGCCAGCAGTCAGGGGCTGGACGAGCAGTACTTC
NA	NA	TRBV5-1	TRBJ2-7	CASSLVDSYEQYF	TGCGCCAGCAGCTTGGTGGACTCCTACGAGCAGTACTTC
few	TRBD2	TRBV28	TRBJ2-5	CATEALAGGPGTQYF	TGTGCCACCGAAGCCTTAGCGGGAGGGCCCGGGACCCAGTACTTC
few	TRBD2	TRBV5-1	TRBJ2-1	CASSLFLAGGEQFF	TGCGCCAGCAGCTTGTTCCTAGCGGGAGGTGAGCAGTTCTTC
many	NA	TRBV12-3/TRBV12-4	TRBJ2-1	CASSLRGDRNEQFF	TGTGCCAGCAGTTTAAGGGGGGATAGGAATGAGCAGTTCTTC
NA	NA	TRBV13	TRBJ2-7	CASSSRGTGRYEQYF	TGTGCCAGCAGCTCCCGGGGAACAGGGCGTTACGAGCAGTACTTC
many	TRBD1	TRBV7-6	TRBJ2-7	CASSSRTGGLYEQYF	TGTGCCAGCAGCTCCAGGACAGGGGGCCTGTACGAGCAGTACTTC
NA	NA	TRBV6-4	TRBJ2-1	CASSDWTWPQYNEQFF	TGTGCCAGCAGTGACTGGACATGGCCGCAATACAATGAGCAGTTCTTC
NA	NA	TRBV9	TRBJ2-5	CASSVAGSIGETQYF	TGTGCCAGCAGCGTAGCTGGGTCGATCGGCGAGACCCAGTACTTC
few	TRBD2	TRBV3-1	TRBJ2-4	CASSPAGELIQYF	TGTGCCAGCAGCCCGGCGGGAGAACTGATTCAGTACTTC
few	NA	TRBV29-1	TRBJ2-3	CSVVGSSEIGTDTQYF	TGCAGCGTTGTAGGGTCTAGCGAAATTGGGACAGATACGCAGTATTTT
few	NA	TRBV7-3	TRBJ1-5	CATPAGGLRDQPQHF	TGTGCCACGCCTGCCGGGGGGCTTAGAGATCAGCCCCAGCATTTT
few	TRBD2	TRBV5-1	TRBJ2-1	CASSLRLAGDNEQFF	TGCGCCAGCAGCTTACGACTAGCGGGAGACAATGAGCAGTTCTTC
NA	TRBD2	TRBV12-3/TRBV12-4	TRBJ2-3	CASNPSGGTDTQYF	TGTGCCAGCAATCCTAGCGGGGGCACAGATACGCAGTATTTT
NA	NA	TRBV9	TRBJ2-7	CASSPRPQVSYEQYF	TGTGCCAGCAGCCCCCGCCCCCAGGTCTCCTACGAGCAGTACTTC
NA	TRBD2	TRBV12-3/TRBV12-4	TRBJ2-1	CASTLAGVRVNEQFF	TGTGCCAGCACCTTAGCGGGAGTTCGCGTTAATGAGCAGTTCTTC
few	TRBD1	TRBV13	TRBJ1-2	CASSPTRTGDGYTF	TGTGCCAGCAGCCCTACCCGGACAGGGGATGGCTACACCTTC
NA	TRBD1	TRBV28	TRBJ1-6	CASSFGQAGIDSPLHF	TGTGCCAGCAGTTTCGGACAGGCCGGTATAGATTCACCCCTCCACTTT
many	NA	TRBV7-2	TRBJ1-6	CASSPQKNSPLHF	TGTGCCAGCAGCCCCCAGAAGAATTCACCCCTCCACTTT
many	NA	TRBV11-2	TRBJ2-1	CASSQGPQQSEQFF	TGTGCCAGCAGCCAGGGACCCCAGCAGAGTGAGCAGTTCTTC
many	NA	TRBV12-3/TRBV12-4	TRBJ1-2	CASTWGGGYGYTF	TGTGCCAGCACATGGGGGGGAGGGTATGGCTACACCTTC
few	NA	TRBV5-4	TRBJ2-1	CASSLELGLYNEQFF	TGTGCCAGCAGCTTGGAGCTAGGTCTCTACAATGAGCAGTTCTTC
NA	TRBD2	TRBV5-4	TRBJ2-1	CASSLVAGGSYNEQFF	TGTGCCAGCAGCTTGGTTGCGGGGGGATCCTACAATGAGCAGTTCTTC
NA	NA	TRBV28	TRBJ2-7	CASSVSLREASSYEQYF	TGTGCCAGCAGCGTATCCCTCAGGGAAGCCTCCTCCTACGAGCAGTACTTC
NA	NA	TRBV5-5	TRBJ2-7	CASSTRTDLTYEQYF	TGTGCCAGCAGCACTCGGACAGACCTTACCTACGAGCAGTACTTC
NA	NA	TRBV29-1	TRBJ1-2	CSVERGAERYGYTF	TGCAGCGTTGAAAGAGGGGCAGAGAGATATGGCTACACCTTC
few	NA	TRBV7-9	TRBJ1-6	CASSRGQSNSPLHF	TGTGCCAGCAGCCGAGGACAGTCTAATTCACCCCTCCACTTT
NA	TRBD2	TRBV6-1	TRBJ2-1	CASRRLSGAPDEQFF	TGTGCCAGCAGGCGTTTGAGCGGGGCTCCGGACGAGCAGTTCTTC
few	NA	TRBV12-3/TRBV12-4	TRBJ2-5	CASSPLRGGKTQYF	TGTGCCAGCAGTCCCCTGCGCGGGGGCAAGACCCAGTACTTC
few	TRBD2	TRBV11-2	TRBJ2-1	CASSSLAASYNEQFF	TGTGCCAGCAGCTCCCTAGCGGCATCCTACAATGAGCAGTTCTTC
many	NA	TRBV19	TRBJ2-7	CASSPGRSSYEQYF	TGTGCCAGTAGTCCGGGACGGTCGTCCTACGAGCAGTACTTC
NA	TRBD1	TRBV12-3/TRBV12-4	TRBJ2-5	CASNGQGLQETQYF	TGTGCCAGCAACGGACAGGGCCTCCAAGAGACCCAGTACTTC
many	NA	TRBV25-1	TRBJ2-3	CASSDQRGTDTQYF	TGTGCCAGCAGTGATCAGCGGGGCACAGATACGCAGTATTTT
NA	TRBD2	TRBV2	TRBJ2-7	CASGESLAGVKLLREYEQYF	TGTGCCAGCGGGGAATCCCTAGCGGGAGTTAAACTACTGAGGGAATACGAGCAGTACTTC
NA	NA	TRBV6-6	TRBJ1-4	CASSYLGTNEKLFF	TGTGCCAGCAGTTACCTGGGGACTAATGAAAAACTGTTTTTT
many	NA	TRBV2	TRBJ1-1	CASSGRLGTEAFF	TGTGCCAGCAGTGGCAGGTTGGGCACTGAAGCTTTCTTT
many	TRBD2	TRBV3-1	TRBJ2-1	CASSLSGRAYNEQFF	TGTGCCAGCAGCCTTAGCGGGAGGGCCTACAATGAGCAGTTCTTC
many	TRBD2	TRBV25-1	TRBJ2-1	CASSEAASGRGSLPEQFF	TGTGCCAGCAGTGAAGCGGCTAGCGGGAGGGGGTCGCTGCCTGAGCAGTTCTTC
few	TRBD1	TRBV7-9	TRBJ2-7	CASSAPRDRVTYEQYF	TGTGCCAGCAGCGCGCCCCGAGACAGGGTCACCTACGAGCAGTACTTC
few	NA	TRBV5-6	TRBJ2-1	CASSRFSASYNEQFF	TGTGCCAGCAGCCGTTTTAGCGCCTCCTACAATGAGCAGTTCTTC
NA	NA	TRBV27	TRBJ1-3	CASSPTLRQGHRNTIYF	TGTGCCAGCAGCCCGACTCTTCGGCAGGGGCATAGAAACACCATATATTTT
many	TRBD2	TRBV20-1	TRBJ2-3	CSAVAGGRTDTQYF	TGCAGTGCGGTAGCGGGAGGGCGGACAGATACGCAGTATTTT
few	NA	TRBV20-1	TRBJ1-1	CSAGTRENTEAFF	TGCAGTGCGGGGACCAGGGAGAACACTGAAGCTTTCTTT
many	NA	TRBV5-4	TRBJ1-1	CASSLDGRPEGAFF	TGTGCCAGCAGCTTGGACGGCAGACCGGAGGGAGCTTTCTTT
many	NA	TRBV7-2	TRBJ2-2	CASSLAGVPTGELFF	TGTGCCAGCAGCTTAGCCGGGGTCCCCACCGGGGAGCTGTTTTTT
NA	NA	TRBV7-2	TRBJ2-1	CASSLGGRPEQFF	TGTGCCAGCAGCTTAGGGGGCAGACCCGAGCAGTTCTTC
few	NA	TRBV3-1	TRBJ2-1	CASRRWRGPGNEQFF	TGTGCCAGCAGGCGGTGGCGAGGACCCGGCAATGAGCAGTTCTTC
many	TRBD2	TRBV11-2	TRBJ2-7	CASRGSGTEQYF	TGTGCCAGCAGGGGTAGCGGGACCGAGCAGTACTTC
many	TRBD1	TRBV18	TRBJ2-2	CASSPDRVNTGELFF	TGTGCCAGCTCACCCGACAGGGTGAACACCGGGGAGCTGTTTTTT